The clone carrying this TCR beta chain was detected many times. The antigen is undetermined. The record originates from a study of CD8 T cells in ankylosing spondylitis. MiXCR, applied by TCRdb to the 5' RACE reads, yields one record per CDR3 protein. The sample lists around 300,000 distinct CDR3 sequences; roughly 11% were seen once. Study findings and constraints: Within matched ankylosing spondylitis synovial fluid, disease-linked clones were reportedly significantly enriched.

Between the trimmed V and J ends, which lost 3 bases and 4 bases, there was a span of 9 bases. The CDR3 loop spans 12 amino acids. Germline V CDR1 and CDR2: SQVTM, ANQGSEA. Sample: blood, either unsorted or a sorted T cell fraction (not recorded which). This clonotype originated in a female donor with ankylosing spondylitis or in good health (not recorded which). This chain joins TRBV29-1 and TRBJ2-5; D uncertain. The CDR3: CSVEPLGETQYF. CDR3 nucleotides: TGCAGCGTTGAGCCCCTGGGAGAGACCCAGTACTTC.